The TCR beta chain described here comes from a study of cytomegalovirus exposure and HLA in healthy donors. Study results and limitations: A later analysis found most CMV-associated TCR beta chains apparently HLA-restricted. Based on reports, TCR beta sequences accurately predicted HLA-A and HLA-B alleles for most subjects.

On this clone: Its antigen is undetermined.

With 4 bases removed from V and 2 bases from J, the gap between germline ends came to 10 bases. The CDR3 covers 14 residues. Germline V lookup: CDR1 SNHLY, CDR2 FYNNEI. The PCR used 60 Vbeta and 13 Jbeta primers. This table comes from immunoSEQ multiplex PCR, and its TCRdb copy is limited to in-frame clones, with some not included. The sample carries around 94,000 clones, approximately 80% recorded once. Sequencing used PBMCs. This clonotype originated in a human donor in good health. The V gene is TRBV2, the J gene TRBJ2-3, with D tentatively TRBD2 (6 bases). The CDR3 sequence is CASSGGGVTDTQYF. The CDR3 coding sequence is TGTGCCAGCAGTGGTGGCGGGGTCACAGATACGCAGTATTTT.